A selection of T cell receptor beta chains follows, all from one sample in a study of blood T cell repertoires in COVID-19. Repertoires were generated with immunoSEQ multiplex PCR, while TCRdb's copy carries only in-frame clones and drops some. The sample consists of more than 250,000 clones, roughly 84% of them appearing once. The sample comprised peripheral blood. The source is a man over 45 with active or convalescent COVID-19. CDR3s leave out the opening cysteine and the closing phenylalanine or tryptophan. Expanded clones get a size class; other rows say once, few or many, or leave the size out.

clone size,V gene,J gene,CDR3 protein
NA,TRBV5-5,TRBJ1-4,ASSLWGVNEKLF
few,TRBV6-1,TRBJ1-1,ASSDLGDRGTEAF
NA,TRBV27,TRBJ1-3,ASSSFGGQGSGNTIY
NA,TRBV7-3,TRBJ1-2,ASSLGGNYGYT
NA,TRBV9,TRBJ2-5,ASSVGLAGETQY
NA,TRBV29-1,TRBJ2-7,SRGGATGNHEQY
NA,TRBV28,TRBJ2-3,ASSFLDSRDTQY
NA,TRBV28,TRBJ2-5,ASSFEAGETQY
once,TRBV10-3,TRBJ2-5,AISGTGGEKETQY
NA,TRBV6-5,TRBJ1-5,ASNRGQRQPQH
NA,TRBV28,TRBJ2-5,ASSLNQETQY
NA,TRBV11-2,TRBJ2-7,ASSESDRGYEQY
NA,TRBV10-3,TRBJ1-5,AISDWTGDNQPQH
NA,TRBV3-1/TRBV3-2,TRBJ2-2,ASSQGLAGPQGTGELF
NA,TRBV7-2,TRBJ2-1,ASSFQRGGLYNEQF
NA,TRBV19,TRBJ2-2,ASRGSGTLAWNTGELF
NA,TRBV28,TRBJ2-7,ASNPGQAYEQY
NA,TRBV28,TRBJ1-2,ASRTGGVTVYGYT
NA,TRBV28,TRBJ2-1,ASSLYQGQPGSSYNEQF
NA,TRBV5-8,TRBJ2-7,ASSLWTGTGYEQY